The 23 T cell receptor beta chains presented below share a single source sample, sequenced in a study of blood T cell repertoires in COVID-19. Profiled with immunoSEQ multiplex PCR; TCRdb holds only in-frame clones, not every one. Among about 130,000 clones listed, less than 90% were seen once. Sequencing was done on a sample of peripheral blood. All receptors come from a man between 65 and 79 years old with acute or convalescent COVID-19.

This clone was seen a single time. The V and J genes are TRBV9 and TRBJ1-1; no firm D call. The CDR3 is 13 amino acids. V was cut by 5 bases and J by 0 bases, with 8 bases left in between. From germline, CDR1 is SGDLS and CDR2 YYNGEE. The CDR3 DNA follows: TGTGCCAGCAGGCGAGGTTTGAACACTGAAGCTTTCTTT. It translates to CASRRGLNTEAFF.

The V and J genes are TRBV3-1 (or the pseudogene TRBV3-2) and TRBJ1-4; D is perhaps TRBD1 (5 bases). CDR3 size: 16 residues. V was shortened by 4 bases and J by 7 bases, with 19 bases between the two germline ends. Germline CDR1 and CDR2: LGHDT and YNNKEL (reference sequence). The DNA of the CDR3 is TGTGCCAGCAGCCCCGTGGGGGGAGTGGTCTCTGAAAAACTGTTTTTT. The encoded protein is CASSPVGGVVSEKLFF.

The chain carries TRBV7-9 and TRBJ1-5; D perhaps matches TRBD1 (5 bases). Trimming took 2 bases from V and 5 from J, leaving 10 bases between them. Germline V gene data show CDR1 as SEHNR and CDR2 as FQNEAQ (reference sequence). This CDR3 is built from 14 residues. Here the CDR3 reads CASSLYRRYQPQHF. For the CDR3, the DNA is TGTGCCAGCAGCTTATACAGGAGATATCAGCCCCAGCATTTT.

V gene TRBV5-5 combines with J gene TRBJ1-2; D is ambiguous. Deletions cut 1 base from V and 2 bases from J, with 9 bases between. The germline V gene encodes CDR1 SGHKS and CDR2 YYEKEE (reference sequence). This CDR3 has 14 amino acids. CDR3 region: CASSLTSPNYGYTF. The CDR3 DNA reads TGTGCCAGCAGCTTGACTAGTCCCAACTATGGCTACACCTTC. Complete variable domain (other parts from reference TRBV5-5 and TRBJ1-2): DAGVTQSPTHLIKTRGQQVTLRCSPISGHKSVSWYQQVLGQGPQFIFQYYEKEERGRGNFPDRFSARQFPNYSSELNVNALLLGDSALYLCASSLTSPNYGYTFGSGTRLTVV.

This chain uses TRBV5-1 with TRBJ1-1, with 8 bases fitting TRBD1. The CDR3 consists of 15 residues. V lost 0 bases and J lost 0; bases outside the gene matches: 1. Germline CDR1 and CDR2: SGHRS and YFSETQ. The CDR3 nucleotides are TGCGCCAGCAGCTTGGGACAGGGGATGAACACTGAAGCTTTCTTT. This codes for CASSLGQGMNTEAFF.

About this clone itself: The same CDR3 is also encoded by other DNA sequences in this sample. DNA of the CDR3: TGTGCCAGCTCACCGGACATCAATCAGCCCCAGCATTTT. Encoded protein: CASSPDINQPQHF. The chain recombines TRBV18 with TRBJ1-5; D might be TRBD1 (5 bases). This CDR3 contains 13 residues. Germline CDR1 reads KGHSH; CDR2 reads LQKENI. Trimming cost V 3 bases and J 3 bases, with 6 bases left between them.

The chain employs TRBV6-5 and TRBJ1-5; 7 positions agree with TRBD1. Germline CDR1 is MNHEY and CDR2 is SVGAGI. V was pared by 7 bases and J by 6 bases, with 6 bases of the junction left unmatched. The CDR3 is made up of 13 amino acids. The DNA for the CDR3 is TGTGCCAGCATTGCCGACAGGGTTCAGCCCCAGCATTTT. Translated, it gives CASIADRVQPQHF.

The chain joins TRBV6-1 to TRBJ1-2; D is perhaps TRBD1 (5 bases). Looked up from germline, CDR1 is MNHNS and CDR2 is SASEGT. V lost 0 bases, J lost 6 bases, and 11 bases lay in between. This CDR3 spans 14 amino acids. The CDR3 coding sequence is TGTGCCAGCAGTGAAGCGGGAGGGACGGATGGCTACACCTTC. It translates to CASSEAGGTDGYTF.

The rearrangement joins TRBV28 to TRBJ2-7; D is unresolved. This CDR3 is built from 12 residues. CDR1 is MDHEN and CDR2 is SYDVKM in the germline V gene. V was clipped by 6 bases and J by 5 bases, with 11 bases between them. In DNA form, the CDR3 reads TGTGCCAGCAGCGGCCATCGGGACGAGCAGTACTTC. Translating gives CASSGHRDEQYF.

The chain has TRBV5-1 and TRBJ2-7; TRBD2 is a possible D gene (6 bases). In germline, CDR1 is SGHRS, CDR2 YFSETQ. The CDR3 sequence is 14 residues long. The V gene lost 0 bases and the J gene lost 0 bases, with 7 bases spanning the gap. The CDR3 DNA follows: TGCGCCAGCAGCTTGGCCGGGAGCTCCTACGAGCAGTACTTC. Protein: CASSLAGSSYEQYF. Combining the CDR3 with reference TRBV5-1 and TRBJ2-7 gives the whole variable domain KAGVTQTPRYLIKTRGQQVTLSCSPISGHRSVSWYQQTPGQGLQFLFEYFSETQRNKGNFPGRFSGRQFSNSRSEMNVSTLELGDSALYLCASSLAGSSYEQYFGPGTRLTVT.

This clone appeared a few times. The chain is built from TRBV5-6 and TRBJ1-6; 8 bases are a match to TRBD1. The length of the CDR3 is 14 residues. Germline CDR1 reads SGHDT; CDR2 reads YYEEEE. J was trimmed by 7 bases and V by 3 bases; bases with no gene match: 3. Here the CDR3 reads CASSWGQENSPLHF. CDR3 bases: TGTGCCAGCAGCTGGGGACAGGAAAATTCACCCCTCCACTTT.

The chain combines TRBV3-1 (or the pseudogene TRBV3-2) with TRBJ1-6, with 9 bases that match TRBD1. CDR1 is LGHDT, CDR2 YNNKEL, per germline (reference sequence). The CDR3 totals 16 residues. The ends lost 1 base at V and 7 bases at J; junction bases unmatched: 5. This chain's CDR3 is CASSQASTGGNSPLHF. CDR3 nucleotide sequence: TGTGCCAGCAGCCAAGCTTCTACAGGGGGCAATTCACCCCTCCACTTT.

The chain employs TRBV6-6 and TRBJ1-2; D remains ambiguous. Trimming left V 4 bases short and J 4 bases short, with 13 bases between. The germline V gene has CDR1 MNHNY and CDR2 SVGAGI (reference sequence). CDR3 length: 14 amino acids. The CDR3 DNA reads TGTGCCAGCAGTTCGGAAACAGATATCTATGGCTACACCTTC. Amino acid sequence: CASSSETDIYGYTF.

The V and J genes are TRBV10-3 and TRBJ2-6, with D possibly matching TRBD2 (7 bases). CDR3 length equals 15 residues. Deletions cut 2 bases from V and 5 bases from J, with 10 bases between. Per germline, CDR1 ENHRY and CDR2 SYGVKD. CDR3 residues: CAISEGGARANVLTF. In nucleotides, the CDR3 is TGTGCCATCAGTGAGGGGGGGGCCAGGGCCAACGTCCTGACTTTC.

This chain uses TRBV6-5 with TRBJ1-6, with TRBD1 as a possible D gene (5 bases). In germline, CDR1 is MNHEY, CDR2 SVGAGI. The CDR3 runs 15 residues. Trimming stripped 6 bases from V and 9 bases from J, with 18 bases between. The DNA for the CDR3 is TGTGCCAGCAGAGGAGGGGCCGCCGGGGGTTCACCCCTCCACTTT. Translated: CASRGGAAGGSPLHF.

The chain combines TRBV5-1 with TRBJ1-3, with D possibly being TRBD1 (6 bases). In germline, CDR1 is SGHRS, CDR2 YFSETQ. The V and J ends lost 5 bases and 3 bases respectively, with 12 bases between them. This CDR3 contains 14 residues. The CDR3 region has the DNA TGCGCCAGCAGTACGGGGGGCAGTGGAAACACCATATATTTT. Its protein is CASSTGGSGNTIYF.

This chain uses TRBV12-3 or TRBV12-4 with TRBJ1-1, with D perhaps matching TRBD1 (6 bases). The CDR3 is made up of 11 amino acids. The V end lost 6 bases, the J end lost 8 bases, and 10 bases lay between the germline ends. CDR3 in amino acids: CASRTGFEAFF. In nucleotides, the CDR3 is TGTGCCAGCAGGACAGGTTTCGAAGCTTTCTTT.

The V and J genes are TRBV7-8 and TRBJ1-3; D not resolved. The CDR3 loop spans 17 amino acids. V shed 0 bases and J shed 0 bases, with 12 bases lying between them. Germline V gene data show CDR1 as SGHVS and CDR2 as FQNEAQ. Here the CDR3 reads CASSLATPPVSGNTIYF. CDR3 coding DNA: TGTGCCAGCAGCTTAGCGACACCACCCGTCTCTGGAAACACCATATATTTT.

The chain recombines TRBV3-1 (or the pseudogene TRBV3-2) with TRBJ2-3, with D possibly TRBD2 on 5 matching bases. This CDR3 comprises 15 residues. Trimming left V 7 bases short and J 2 bases short, with 16 bases between. CDR1 and CDR2 from the germline V gene are LGHDT and YNNKEL (reference sequence). CDR3 residues: CASTANARDTDTQYF. The CDR3 nucleotides read TGTGCCAGCACCGCCAACGCGAGGGACACAGATACGCAGTATTTT.

The chain uses TRBV5-6 and TRBJ1-1; perhaps TRBD1 as D (5 bases). Per the germline V gene, CDR1 is SGHDT and CDR2 is YYEEEE. The CDR3 is 15 residues long. Between the trimmed V and J ends, which lost 4 bases and 4 bases, there was a span of 17 bases. CDR3 sequence: CASSVNPGGGTEAFF. CDR3 sequence (DNA): TGTGCCAGCAGCGTGAACCCGGGGGGGGGCACTGAAGCTTTCTTT.

The chain links TRBV20-1 to TRBJ1-1, with D perhaps matching TRBD1 (5 bases). The CDR3 is made up of 11 amino acids. Between the trimmed V and J ends, which lost 7 bases and 8 bases, there was a span of 14 bases. Germline CDR1 and CDR2: DFQATT and SNEGSKA (reference sequence). The CDR3 is CSVRGREEAFF. CDR3 DNA: TGCAGTGTAAGAGGCAGGGAAGAAGCTTTCTTT.

A few counts support this clone. Germline is not matched at one junction end, which may reflect a read error. The chain couples TRBV27 to TRBJ2-4; possibly TRBD2 for D (7 bases). CDR1 and CDR2 (germline): MNHEY, SMNVEV (reference sequence). The CDR3 sequence is 12 residues long. The CDR3 DNA reads TGTGCCAGCGGGGGGGTCGGGGGGCCGGAGAACTTC. Protein sequence: CASGGVGGPENF.

V usage is TRBV3-1 (or the pseudogene TRBV3-2) and J usage is TRBJ2-2; perhaps TRBD2 as D (7 bases). The V end was cut by 3 bases, the J end by 0 bases, with 14 bases between. From germline, CDR1 is LGHDT and CDR2 YNNKEL (reference sequence). The CDR3 loop spans 17 amino acids. The CDR3 coding sequence is TGTGCCAGCAGCCACCTAGGGGGGGCGCCGAACACCGGGGAGCTGTTTTTT. Protein sequence: CASSHLGGAPNTGELFF.